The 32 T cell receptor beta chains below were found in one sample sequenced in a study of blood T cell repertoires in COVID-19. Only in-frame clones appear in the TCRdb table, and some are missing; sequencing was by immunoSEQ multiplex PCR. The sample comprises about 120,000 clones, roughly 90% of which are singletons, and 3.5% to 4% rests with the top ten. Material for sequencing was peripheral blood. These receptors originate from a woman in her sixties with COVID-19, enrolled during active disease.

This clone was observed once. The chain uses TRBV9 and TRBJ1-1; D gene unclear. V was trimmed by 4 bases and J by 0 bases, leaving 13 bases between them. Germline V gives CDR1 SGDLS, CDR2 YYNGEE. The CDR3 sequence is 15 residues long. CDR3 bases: TGTGCCAGCAGCCCTGCACTTAACTTGAACACTGAAGCTTTCTTT. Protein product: CASSPALNLNTEAFF.

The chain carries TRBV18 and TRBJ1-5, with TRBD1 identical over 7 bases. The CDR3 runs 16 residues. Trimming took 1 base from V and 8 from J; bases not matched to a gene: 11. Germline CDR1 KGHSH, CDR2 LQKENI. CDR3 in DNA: TGTGCCAGCTCACCACTCGGACAGGTCAACTTGGAGCCCCAGCATTTT. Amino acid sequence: CASSPLGQVNLEPQHF.

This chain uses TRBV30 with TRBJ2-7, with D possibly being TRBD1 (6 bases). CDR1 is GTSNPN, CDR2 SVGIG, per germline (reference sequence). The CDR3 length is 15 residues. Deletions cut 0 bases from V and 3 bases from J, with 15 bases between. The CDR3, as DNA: TGTGCCTGGAGTGTTGGGATCCAGGGGCGCTACGAGCAGTACTTC. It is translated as CAWSVGIQGRYEQYF.

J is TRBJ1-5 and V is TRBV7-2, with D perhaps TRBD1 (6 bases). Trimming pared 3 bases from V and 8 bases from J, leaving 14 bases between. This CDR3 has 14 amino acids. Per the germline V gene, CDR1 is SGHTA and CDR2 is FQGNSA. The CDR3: CASSLQGHREPQHF. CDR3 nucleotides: TGTGCCAGCAGCTTGCAGGGCCACAGGGAGCCCCAGCATTTT.

CDR3 in DNA: TGTGCCAGTATTTCCCTAAGCTCTGGAAACACCATATATTTT. Its translation is CASISLSSGNTIYF. The V call is TRBV19, the J call TRBJ1-3; D is uncertain. The CDR3 length is 14 residues. Germline lookup yields CDR1 LNHDA and CDR2 SQIVND (reference sequence). Trimming stripped 7 bases from V and 0 bases from J, with 10 bases between.

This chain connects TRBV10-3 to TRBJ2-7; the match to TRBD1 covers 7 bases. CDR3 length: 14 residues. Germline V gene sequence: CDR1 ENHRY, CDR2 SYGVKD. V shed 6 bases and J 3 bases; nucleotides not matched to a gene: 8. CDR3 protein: CAISYGTDFYEQYF. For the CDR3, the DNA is TGTGCCATCAGCTACGGGACAGACTTCTACGAGCAGTACTTC.

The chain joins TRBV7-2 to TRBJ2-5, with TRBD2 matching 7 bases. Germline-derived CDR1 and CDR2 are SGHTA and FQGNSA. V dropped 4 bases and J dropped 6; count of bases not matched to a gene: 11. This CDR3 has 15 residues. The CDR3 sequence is CASSSEIQAGQTQYF. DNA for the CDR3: TGTGCCAGCAGCTCAGAAATCCAAGCGGGGCAGACCCAGTACTTC. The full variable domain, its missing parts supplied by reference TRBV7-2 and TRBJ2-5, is GAGVSQSPSNKVTEKGKDVELRCDPISGHTALYWYRQSLGQGLEFLIYFQGNSAPDKSGLPSDRFSAERTGGSVSTLTIQRTQQEDSAVYLCASSSEIQAGQTQYFGPGTRLLVL.

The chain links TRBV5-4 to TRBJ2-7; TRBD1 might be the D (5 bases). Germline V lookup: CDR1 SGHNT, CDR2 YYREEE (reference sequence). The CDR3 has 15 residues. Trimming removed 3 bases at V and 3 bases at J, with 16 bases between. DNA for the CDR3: TGTGCCAGCAGCTATGATGGGGCGATAGACTACGAGCAGTACTTC. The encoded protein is CASSYDGAIDYEQYF. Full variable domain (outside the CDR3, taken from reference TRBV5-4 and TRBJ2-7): ETGVTQSPTHLIKTRGQQVTLRCSSQSGHNTVSWYQQALGQGPQFIFQYYREEENGRGNFPPRFSGLQFPNYSSELNVNALELDDSALYLCASSYDGAIDYEQYFGPGTRLTVT.

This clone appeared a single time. The CDR3 here is CAWNVAGLQETQYF. In nucleotides, the CDR3 is TGTGCCTGGAATGTAGCGGGGCTCCAAGAGACCCAGTACTTC. The rearrangement joins TRBV30 to TRBJ2-5; TRBD2 matches 8 bases. CDR1 is GTSNPN, CDR2 SVGIG, per germline (reference sequence). The trim removed 4 bases at V and 1 base at J, leaving 5 bases unmatched. The CDR3 covers 14 residues. Full variable domain (remainder filled in from reference TRBV30 and TRBJ2-5): SQTIHQWPATLVQPVGSPLSLECTVEGTSNPNLYWYRQAAGRGLQLLFYSVGIGQISSEVPQNLSASRPQDRQFILSSKKLLLSDSGFYLCAWNVAGLQETQYFGPGTRLLVL.

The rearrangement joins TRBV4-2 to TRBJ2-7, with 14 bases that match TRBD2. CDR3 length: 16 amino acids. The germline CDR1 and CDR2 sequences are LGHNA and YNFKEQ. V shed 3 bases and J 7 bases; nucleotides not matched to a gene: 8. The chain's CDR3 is CASSQVTSGGASEQYF. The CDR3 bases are TGTGCCAGCAGCCAGGTGACTAGCGGGGGGGCAAGTGAGCAGTACTTC.

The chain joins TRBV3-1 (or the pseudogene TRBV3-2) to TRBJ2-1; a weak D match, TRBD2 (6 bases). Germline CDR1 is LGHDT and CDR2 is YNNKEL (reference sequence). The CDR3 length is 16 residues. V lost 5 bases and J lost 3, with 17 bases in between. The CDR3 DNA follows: TGTGCCAGCAGCTATCGTCTCGCGGGATACTACAATGAGCAGTTCTTC. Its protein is CASSYRLAGYYNEQFF.

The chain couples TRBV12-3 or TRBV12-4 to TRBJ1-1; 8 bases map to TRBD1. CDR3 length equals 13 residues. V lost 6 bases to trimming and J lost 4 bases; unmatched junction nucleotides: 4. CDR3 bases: TGTGCCAGCAGGCGTACAGGGGGCACTGAAGCTTTCTTT. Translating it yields CASRRTGGTEAFF.

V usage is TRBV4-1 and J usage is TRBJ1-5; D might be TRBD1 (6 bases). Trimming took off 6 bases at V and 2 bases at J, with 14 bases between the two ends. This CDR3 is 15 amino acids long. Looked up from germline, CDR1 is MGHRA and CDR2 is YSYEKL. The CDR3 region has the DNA TGCGCCAGCAGTATTCTATACAGGGGCAATCAGCCCCAGCATTTT. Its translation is CASSILYRGNQPQHF.

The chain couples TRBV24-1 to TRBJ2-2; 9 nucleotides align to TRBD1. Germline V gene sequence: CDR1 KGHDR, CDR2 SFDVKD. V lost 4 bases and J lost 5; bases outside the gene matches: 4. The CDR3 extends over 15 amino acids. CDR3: CATSDPGTGTGELFF. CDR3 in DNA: TGTGCCACCAGTGACCCCGGGACAGGGACCGGGGAGCTGTTTTTT.

The DNA for the CDR3 is TGTGCCAGCAGCCAAGGTAGTCGCACTGAAGCTTTCTTT. It translates to CASSQGSRTEAFF. J is TRBJ1-1 and V is TRBV3-1 (or the pseudogene TRBV3-2), with no clear D. CDR1 and CDR2 from the germline V gene are LGHDT and YNNKEL (reference sequence). This CDR3 is built from 13 residues. Deletions cut 1 base from V and 4 bases from J, with 7 bases between.

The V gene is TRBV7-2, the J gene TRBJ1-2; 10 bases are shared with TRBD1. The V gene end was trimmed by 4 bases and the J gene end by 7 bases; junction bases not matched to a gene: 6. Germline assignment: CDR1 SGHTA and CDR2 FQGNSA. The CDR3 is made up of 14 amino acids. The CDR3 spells CASSSTGGAVGYTF. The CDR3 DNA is TGTGCCAGCAGCTCGACAGGGGGCGCCGTTGGCTACACCTTC.

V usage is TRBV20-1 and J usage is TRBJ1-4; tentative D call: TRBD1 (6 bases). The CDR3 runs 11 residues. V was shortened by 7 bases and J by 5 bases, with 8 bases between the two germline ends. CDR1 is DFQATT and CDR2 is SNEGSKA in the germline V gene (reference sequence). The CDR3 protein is CSVQGNEKLFF. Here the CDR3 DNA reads TGCAGTGTCCAGGGGAATGAAAAACTGTTTTTT.

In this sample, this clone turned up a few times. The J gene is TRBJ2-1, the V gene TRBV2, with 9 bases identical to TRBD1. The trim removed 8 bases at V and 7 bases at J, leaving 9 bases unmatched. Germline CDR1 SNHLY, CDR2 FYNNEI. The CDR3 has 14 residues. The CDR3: CASRPRTGDNEQFF. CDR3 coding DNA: TGTGCCAGCCGCCCCAGGACAGGGGATAATGAGCAGTTCTTC.

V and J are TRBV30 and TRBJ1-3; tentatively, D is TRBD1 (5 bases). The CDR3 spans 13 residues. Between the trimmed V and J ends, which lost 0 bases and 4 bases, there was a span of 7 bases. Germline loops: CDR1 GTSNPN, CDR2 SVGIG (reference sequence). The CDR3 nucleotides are TGTGCCTGGAGTGTACGGGGGGGAAACACCATATATTTT. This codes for CAWSVRGGNTIYF. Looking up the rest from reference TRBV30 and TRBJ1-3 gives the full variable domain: SQTIHQWPATLVQPVGSPLSLECTVEGTSNPNLYWYRQAAGRGLQLLFYSVGIGQISSEVPQNLSASRPQDRQFILSSKKLLLSDSGFYLCAWSVRGGNTIYFGEGSWLTVV.

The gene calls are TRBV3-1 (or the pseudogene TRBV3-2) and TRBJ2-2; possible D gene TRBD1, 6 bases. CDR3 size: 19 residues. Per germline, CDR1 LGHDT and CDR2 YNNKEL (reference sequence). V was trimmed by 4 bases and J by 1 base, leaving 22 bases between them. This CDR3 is CASSPLRGRRQVNTGELFF. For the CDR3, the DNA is TGTGCCAGCAGCCCTCTACGCGGGCGGAGACAGGTGAACACCGGGGAGCTGTTTTTT.

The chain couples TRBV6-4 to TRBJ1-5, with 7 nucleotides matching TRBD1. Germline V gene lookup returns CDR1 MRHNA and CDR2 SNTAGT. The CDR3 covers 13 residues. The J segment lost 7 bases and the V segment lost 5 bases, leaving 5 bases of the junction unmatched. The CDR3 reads CASSPQGDQPQHF. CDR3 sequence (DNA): TGTGCCAGCAGTCCCCAGGGGGACCAGCCCCAGCATTTT.

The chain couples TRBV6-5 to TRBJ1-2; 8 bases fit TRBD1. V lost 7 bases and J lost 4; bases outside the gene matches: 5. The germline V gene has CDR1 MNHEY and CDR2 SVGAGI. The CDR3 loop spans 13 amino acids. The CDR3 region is CASKGQGFYGYTF. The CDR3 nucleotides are TGTGCCAGCAAAGGACAGGGCTTCTATGGCTACACCTTC.

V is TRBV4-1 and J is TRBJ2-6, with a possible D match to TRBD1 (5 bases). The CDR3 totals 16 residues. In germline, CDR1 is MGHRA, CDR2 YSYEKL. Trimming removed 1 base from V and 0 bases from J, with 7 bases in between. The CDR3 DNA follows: TGCGCCAGCAGCCAAGGACAGAGCTCTGGGGCCAACGTCCTGACTTTC. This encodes CASSQGQSSGANVLTF.

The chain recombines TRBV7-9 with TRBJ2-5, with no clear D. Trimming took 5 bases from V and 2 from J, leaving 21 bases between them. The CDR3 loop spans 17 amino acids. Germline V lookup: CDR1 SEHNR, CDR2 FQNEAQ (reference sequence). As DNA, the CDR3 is TGTGCCAGCAGCCCCCTGGAGTCCTACAAAGAACAAGAGACCCAGTACTTC. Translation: CASSPLESYKEQETQYF.

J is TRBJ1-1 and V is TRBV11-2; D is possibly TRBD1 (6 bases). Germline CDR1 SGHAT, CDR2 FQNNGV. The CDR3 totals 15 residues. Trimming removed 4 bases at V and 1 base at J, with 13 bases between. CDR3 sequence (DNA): TGTGCCAGCAGCTCAGGGGACGTTTCGAACACTGAAGCTTTCTTT. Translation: CASSSGDVSNTEAFF.

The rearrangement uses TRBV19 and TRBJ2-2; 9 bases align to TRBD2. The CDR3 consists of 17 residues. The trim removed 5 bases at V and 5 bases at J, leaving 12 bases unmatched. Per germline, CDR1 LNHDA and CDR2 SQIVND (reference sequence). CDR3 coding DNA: TGTGCCAGTAGTCTCGTTCGAAGCGGGGGGCGGACCGGGGAGCTGTTTTTT. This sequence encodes CASSLVRSGGRTGELFF. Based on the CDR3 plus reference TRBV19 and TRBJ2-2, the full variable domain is DGGITQSPKYLFRKEGQNVTLSCEQNLNHDAMYWYRQDPGQGLRLIYYSQIVNDFQKGDIAEGYSVSREKKESFPLTVTSAQKNPTAFYLCASSLVRSGGRTGELFFGEGSRLTVL.

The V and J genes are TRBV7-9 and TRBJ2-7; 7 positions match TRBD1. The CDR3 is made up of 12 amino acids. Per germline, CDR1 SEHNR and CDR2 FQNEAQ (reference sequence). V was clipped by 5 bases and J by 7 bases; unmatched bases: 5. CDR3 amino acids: CASSKQGKEQYF. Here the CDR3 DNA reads TGTGCCAGCAGCAAACAGGGGAAAGAGCAGTACTTC.

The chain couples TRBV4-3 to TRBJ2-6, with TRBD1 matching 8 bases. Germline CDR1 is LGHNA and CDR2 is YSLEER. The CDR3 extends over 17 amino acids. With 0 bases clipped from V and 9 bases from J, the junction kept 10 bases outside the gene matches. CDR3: CASSQEYGQGLVNVLTF. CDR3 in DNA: TGCGCCAGCAGCCAAGAGTACGGACAGGGACTTGTCAACGTCCTGACTTTC.

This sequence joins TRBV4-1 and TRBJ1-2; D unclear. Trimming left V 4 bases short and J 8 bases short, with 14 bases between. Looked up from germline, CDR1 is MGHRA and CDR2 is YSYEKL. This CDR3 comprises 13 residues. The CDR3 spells CASSPDLNWGYTF. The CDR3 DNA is TGCGCCAGCAGCCCAGACCTAAATTGGGGCTACACCTTC.

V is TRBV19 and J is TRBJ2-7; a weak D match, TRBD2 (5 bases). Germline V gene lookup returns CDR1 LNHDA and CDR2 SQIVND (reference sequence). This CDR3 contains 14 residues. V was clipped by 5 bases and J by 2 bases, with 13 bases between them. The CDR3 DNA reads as TGTGCCAGTAGTGCCAATACTAGTCCCTACGAGCAGTACTTC. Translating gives CASSANTSPYEQYF.

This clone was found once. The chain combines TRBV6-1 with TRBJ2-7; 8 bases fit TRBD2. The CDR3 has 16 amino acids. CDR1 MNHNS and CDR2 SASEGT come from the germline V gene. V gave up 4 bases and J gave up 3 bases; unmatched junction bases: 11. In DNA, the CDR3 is TGTGCCAGCAGTGGCCCGTTCTGGACTAGCCGCTACGAGCAGTACTTC. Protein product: CASSGPFWTSRYEQYF.

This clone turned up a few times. The CDR3 sequence: CASSQPQGDEQFF. CDR3 sequence (DNA): TGCGCCAGCAGCCAACCCCAGGGCGATGAGCAGTTCTTC. This chain uses TRBV4-1 with TRBJ2-1, with a possible D match to TRBD1 (5 bases). This CDR3 comprises 13 residues. Trimming shortened V by 2 bases and J by 8 bases, and 10 bases separated the two germline ends. Germline assignment: CDR1 MGHRA and CDR2 YSYEKL.